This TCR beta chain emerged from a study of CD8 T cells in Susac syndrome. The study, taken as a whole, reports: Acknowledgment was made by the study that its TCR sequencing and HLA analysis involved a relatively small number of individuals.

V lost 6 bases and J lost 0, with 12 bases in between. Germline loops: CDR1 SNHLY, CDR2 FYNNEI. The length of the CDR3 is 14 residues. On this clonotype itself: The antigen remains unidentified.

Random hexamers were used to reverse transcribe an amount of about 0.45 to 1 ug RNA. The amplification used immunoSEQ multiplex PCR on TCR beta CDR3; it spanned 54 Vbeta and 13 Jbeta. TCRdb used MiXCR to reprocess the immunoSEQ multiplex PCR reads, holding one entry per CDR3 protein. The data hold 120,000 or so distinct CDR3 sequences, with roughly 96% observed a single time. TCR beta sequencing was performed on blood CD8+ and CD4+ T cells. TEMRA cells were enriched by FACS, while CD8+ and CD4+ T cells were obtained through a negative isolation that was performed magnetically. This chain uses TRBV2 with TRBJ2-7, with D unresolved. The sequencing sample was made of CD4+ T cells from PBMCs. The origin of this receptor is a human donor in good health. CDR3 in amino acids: CASRRSESSYEQYF. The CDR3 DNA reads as TGTGCCAGCAGGCGTTCAGAAAGCTCCTACGAGCAGTACTTC.